This entry lists 13 T cell receptor beta chains sequenced from one sample in a study of regulatory T cells in long-lasting Graves disease. Regarding time point: persistent/refractory GD, antithyroid drugs over 5 years with positive TRAb. Scientists built the TCR library using RNA that was extracted from PBMCs. Libraries of TCR beta came from iRepertoire HTBI primers plus Arm-PCR of CDR3 regions. TCRdb re-analysed the multiplex PCR reads in MiXCR, keeping a single row per CDR3 protein. The profile shows 600,000 to 800,000 distinct CDR3 sequences, roughly 30% of them singletons. The sequenced sample was peripheral blood mononuclear cells (PBMCs), obtained when the disease was refractory, from a patient treated with antithyroid drugs. The receptors were sampled from a female donor with Graves disease.

Only a few counts were recorded for this clonotype. V and J are TRBV6-2 or TRBV6-3 and TRBJ2-4; 8 bases are a match to TRBD1. Germline values: CDR1 MNHEY, CDR2 SVGEGT. This CDR3 is built from 15 residues. J gave up 0 bases and V 7 bases, and 5 bases lay outside the gene matches. The chain's CDR3 is CASTQDRAAKNIQYF. Written as DNA, the CDR3 is TGTGCCAGCACCCAGGACAGGGCAGCCAAAAACATTCAGTACTTC.

V usage is TRBV18 and J usage is TRBJ1-2, with unresolved D. Between the trimmed V and J ends, which lost 2 bases and 0 bases, there was a span of 10 bases. Per the germline V gene, CDR1 is KGHSH and CDR2 is LQKENI. The CDR3 is 15 amino acids. The DNA of the CDR3 is TGTGCCAGCTCACCAGGATCTGGGCCTAACTATGGCTACACCTTC. Amino acids: CASSPGSGPNYGYTF.

The gene calls are TRBV25-1 and TRBJ1-1; D remains ambiguous. Germline CDR1 and CDR2: MGHDK and SYGVNS. V lost 5 bases to trimming and J lost 0 bases, with 13 bases between them. The CDR3 covers 15 residues. CDR3 sequence: CASSSGQFMNTEAFF. As DNA, the CDR3 is TGTGCCAGCAGTTCTGGGCAGTTCATGAACACTGAAGCTTTCTTT.

The chain joins TRBV20-1 to TRBJ2-7; D is unresolved. CDR1 DFQATT and CDR2 SNEGSKA come from the germline V gene (reference sequence). This CDR3 has 13 residues. The V end lost 2 bases, the J end lost 3 bases, and 11 bases lay between the germline ends. CDR3: CSARHPKRYEQYF. CDR3 coding DNA: TGCAGTGCTAGACACCCTAAGCGCTACGAGCAGTACTTC.

This chain uses TRBV5-4 with TRBJ1-4; TRBD1 aligns across 7 bases. Germline V gene data show CDR1 as SGHNT and CDR2 as YYREEE (reference sequence). Trimming took 1 base from V and 8 from J; bases not matched to a gene: 5. The length of the CDR3 is 14 residues. In DNA, the CDR3 is TGTGCCAGCAGCTTGAGAGGGGGCGAGGAAAAACTGTTTTTT. Translated: CASSLRGGEEKLFF.

The J gene is TRBJ2-1, the V gene TRBV20-1, with 9 bases identical to TRBD2. The CDR3 contains 16 residues. The germline V gene encodes CDR1 DFQATT and CDR2 SNEGSKA (reference sequence). For the CDR3, the DNA is TGCAGCGCGGAGTGGCGGGAGGGCAAAGGGAGCAATGAGCAGTTCTTC. Translating it yields CSAEWREGKGSNEQFF.

This clonotype appeared a single time. The chain recombines TRBV20-1 with TRBJ1-4; maybe TRBD1 (6 bases). V lost 6 bases, J lost 7 bases, and 18 bases lay in between. The CDR3 has 14 amino acids. The V gene's germline CDR1 is DFQATT and CDR2 SNEGSKA (reference sequence). The CDR3 DNA reads as TGCAGTGCAAAGGACAGCCGTGTGGGTGAAAAACTGTTTTTT. Its translation: CSAKDSRVGEKLFF.

J is TRBJ2-3 and V is TRBV7-9; 12 nucleotides match TRBD2. The CDR3 has 14 amino acids. The trim removed 6 bases at V and 6 bases at J, leaving 4 bases unmatched. CDR1 SEHNR and CDR2 FQNEAQ come from the germline V gene (reference sequence). DNA of the CDR3: TGTGCCAGCAGAGGACTAGCGGGATCTGATACGCAGTATTTT. The encoded protein is CASRGLAGSDTQYF.

With respect to this clonotype: A read error may be the cause here, since a much bigger clone is one base away. V and J are TRBV6-4 and TRBJ2-7, with 8 bases aligning to TRBD1. From germline, CDR1 is MRHNA and CDR2 SNTAGT. This CDR3 region has 17 residues. Germline trimming cut 5 bases from V and 2 bases from J; bases unmatched to any gene: 14. Here the CDR3 DNA reads TGTGCCAGCAGTCGCCGGACAGGGAAAGGGCTCGCCTACGAGCAGTACTTC. Amino acid sequence: CASSRRTGKGLAYEQYF.

The chain uses TRBV20-1 and TRBJ2-2; TRBD1 might be the D (5 bases). CDR1 is DFQATT and CDR2 is SNEGSKA in the germline V gene (reference sequence). Between the trimmed V and J ends, which lost 0 bases and 6 bases, there was a span of 11 bases. The CDR3 spans 14 residues. The CDR3 protein is CSARELRDPGELFF. CDR3 DNA sequence: TGCAGTGCTAGAGAGCTCAGGGATCCCGGGGAGCTGTTTTTT.

In its sample, this clonotype was seen many times. The genes are TRBV2 and TRBJ2-2, with 10 bases aligning to TRBD1. The V and J ends lost 6 bases and 1 base, in that order; junction bases with no gene match: 5. Germline CDR1 is SNHLY and CDR2 is FYNNEI. CDR3 length: 16 residues. The CDR3: CASRRDRGRNTGELFF. The CDR3 region has the DNA TGTGCCAGCAGACGGGACAGGGGAAGGAACACCGGGGAGCTGTTTTTT.

The V gene is TRBV20-1, the J gene TRBJ1-5; D is unresolved. CDR3 length: 14 amino acids. Germline CDR1 is DFQATT and CDR2 is SNEGSKA (reference sequence). V was shortened by 3 bases and J by 3 bases, with 12 bases between the two germline ends. The CDR3 DNA follows: TGCAGTGCTAGCCAAGGGCGAATCAATCAGCCCCAGCATTTT. As protein: CSASQGRINQPQHF.

This clonotype occurred once. As DNA, the CDR3 is TGTGCCAGCAGCCAAGTAGGACTGGACTACACCTTC. Translating gives CASSQVGLDYTF. The gene calls are TRBV2 and TRBJ1-2; D unresolved. CDR3 length equals 12 residues. Trimming cost V 6 bases and J 10 bases, with 15 bases left between them. Germline CDR1 reads SNHLY; CDR2 reads FYNNEI.